The clone carrying this T cell receptor (beta chain) was counted at least ten times. Its antigen is currently unknown. The data belong to a study of human T cells and chemical hapten exposure. General study results and limits: Relative to control repertoires, expanded TCRs gave rise to significantly more large CDR3 similarity clusters. TCRs above 1 in 1000 frequency stayed constant with DPC sensitization.

Time point in this sample: pre-sensitization, week 0. Described treatment: therapeutic diphenylcyclopropenone sensitization with weekly scalp DPC. The V gene's germline CDR1 is SGHTA and CDR2 FQGNSA. V was pared by 4 bases and J by 0 bases, with 3 bases of the junction left unmatched. The CDR3 length is 15 residues. TCRdb ran MiXCR on the RACE reads and lists one entry per CDR3 protein. The table includes over 300,000 distinct CDR3 sequences, about 5.1% detected once. The TCR comes from a woman aged 45-60 years with alopecia areata. Some clones in this sample may be carry-over from other donors' samples. Here the sequenced sample was whole blood, taken in connection with sensitization to the hapten diphenylcyclopropenone (DPC). The rearrangement links TRBV7-2 to TRBJ2-1; TRBD1 matches 7 bases. The chain's CDR3 is CASSWGTDSYNEQFF. CDR3 nucleotides: TGTGCCAGCAGCTGGGGGACAGACTCCTACAATGAGCAGTTCTTC.